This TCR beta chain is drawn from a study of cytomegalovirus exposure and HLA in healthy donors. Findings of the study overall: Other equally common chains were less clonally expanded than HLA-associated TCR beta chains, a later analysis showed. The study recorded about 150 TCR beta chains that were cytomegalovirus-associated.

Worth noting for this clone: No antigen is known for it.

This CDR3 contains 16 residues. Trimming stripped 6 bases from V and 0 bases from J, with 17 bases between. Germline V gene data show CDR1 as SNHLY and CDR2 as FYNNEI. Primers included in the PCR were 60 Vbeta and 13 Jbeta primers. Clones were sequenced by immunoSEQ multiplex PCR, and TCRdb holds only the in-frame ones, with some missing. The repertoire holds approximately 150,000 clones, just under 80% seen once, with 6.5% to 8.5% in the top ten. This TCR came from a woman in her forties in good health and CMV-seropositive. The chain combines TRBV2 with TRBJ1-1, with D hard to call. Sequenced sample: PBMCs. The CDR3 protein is CASSGTFLGMNTEAFF. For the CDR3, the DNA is TGTGCCAGCAGCGGAACGTTCCTAGGCATGAACACTGAAGCTTTCTTT. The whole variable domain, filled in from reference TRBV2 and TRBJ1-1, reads EPEVTQTPSHQVTQMGQEVILRCVPISNHLYFYWYRQILGQKVEFLVSFYNNEISEKSEIFDDQFSVERPDGSNFTLKIRSTKLEDSAMYFCASSGTFLGMNTEAFFGQGTRLTVV.